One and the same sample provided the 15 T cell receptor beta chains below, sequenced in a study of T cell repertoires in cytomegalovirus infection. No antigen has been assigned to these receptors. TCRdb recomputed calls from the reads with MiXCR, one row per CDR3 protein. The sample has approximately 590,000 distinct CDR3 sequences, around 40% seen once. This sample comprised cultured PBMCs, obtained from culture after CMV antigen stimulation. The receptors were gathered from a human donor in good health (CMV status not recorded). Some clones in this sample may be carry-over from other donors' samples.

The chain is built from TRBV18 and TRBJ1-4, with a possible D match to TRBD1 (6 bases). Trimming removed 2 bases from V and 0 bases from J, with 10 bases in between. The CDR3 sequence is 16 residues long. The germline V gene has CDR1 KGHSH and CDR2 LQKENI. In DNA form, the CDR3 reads TGTGCCAGCTCACCAGGGGGCACAGCAACTAATGAAAAACTGTTTTTT. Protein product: CASSPGGTATNEKLFF.

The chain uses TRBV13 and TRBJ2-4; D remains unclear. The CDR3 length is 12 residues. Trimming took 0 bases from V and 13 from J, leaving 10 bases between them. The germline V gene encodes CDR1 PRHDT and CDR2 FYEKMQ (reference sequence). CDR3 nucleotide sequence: TGTGCCAGCAGCTTAGGGGACCACCAACAGTACTTC. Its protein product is CASSLGDHQQYF.

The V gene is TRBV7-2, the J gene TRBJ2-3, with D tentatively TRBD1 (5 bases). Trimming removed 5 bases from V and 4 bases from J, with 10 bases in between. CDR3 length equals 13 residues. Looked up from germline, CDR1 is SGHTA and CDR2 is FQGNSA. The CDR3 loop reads CASSTLGADTQYF. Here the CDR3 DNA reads TGTGCCAGCAGCACCCTAGGGGCAGATACGCAGTATTTT.

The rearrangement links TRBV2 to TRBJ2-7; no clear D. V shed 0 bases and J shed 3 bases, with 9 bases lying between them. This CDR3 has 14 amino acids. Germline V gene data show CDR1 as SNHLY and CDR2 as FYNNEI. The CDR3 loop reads CASSEARAYYEQYF. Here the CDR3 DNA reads TGTGCCAGCAGTGAAGCTCGCGCCTACTACGAGCAGTACTTC.

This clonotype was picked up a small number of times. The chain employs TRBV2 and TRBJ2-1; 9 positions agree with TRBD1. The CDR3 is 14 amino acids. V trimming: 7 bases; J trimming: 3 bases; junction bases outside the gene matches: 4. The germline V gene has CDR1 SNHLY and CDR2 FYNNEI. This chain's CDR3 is CASTRDRDYNEQFF. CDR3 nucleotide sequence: TGTGCCAGCACCCGGGACAGGGACTACAATGAGCAGTTCTTC.

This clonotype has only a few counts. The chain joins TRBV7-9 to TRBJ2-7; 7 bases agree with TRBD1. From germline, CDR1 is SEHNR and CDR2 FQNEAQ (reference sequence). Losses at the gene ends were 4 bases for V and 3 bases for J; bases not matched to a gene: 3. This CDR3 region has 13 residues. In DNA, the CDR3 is TGTGCCAGCAGCTGGGACAGCGTCTACGAGCAGTACTTC. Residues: CASSWDSVYEQYF.

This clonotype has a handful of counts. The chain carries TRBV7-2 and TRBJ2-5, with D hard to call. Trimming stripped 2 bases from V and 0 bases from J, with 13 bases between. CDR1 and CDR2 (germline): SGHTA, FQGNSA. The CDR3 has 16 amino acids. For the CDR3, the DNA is TGTGCCAGCAGCTTAAGGATCTGGGGAAACCAAGAGACCCAGTACTTC. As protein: CASSLRIWGNQETQYF.

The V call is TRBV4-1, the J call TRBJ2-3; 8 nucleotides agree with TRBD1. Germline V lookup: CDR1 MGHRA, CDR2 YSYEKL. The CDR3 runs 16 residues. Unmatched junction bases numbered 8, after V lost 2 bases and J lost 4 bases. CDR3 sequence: CASSQSSQGVADTQYF. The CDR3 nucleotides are TGCGCCAGCAGCCAATCCTCACAGGGGGTGGCAGATACGCAGTATTTT.

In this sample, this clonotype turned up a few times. CDR3 sequence (DNA): TGTGCCAGCAGCTTAGTCATTGGAGGCCTTGGACGCGATAGCAATCAGCCCCAGCATTTT. Translation gives CASSLVIGGLGRDSNQPQHF. The chain joins TRBV11-2 to TRBJ1-5; D remains unclear. Germline CDR1 is SGHAT and CDR2 is FQNNGV. Trimming removed 1 base at V and 0 bases at J, with 22 bases between. The CDR3 consists of 20 residues.

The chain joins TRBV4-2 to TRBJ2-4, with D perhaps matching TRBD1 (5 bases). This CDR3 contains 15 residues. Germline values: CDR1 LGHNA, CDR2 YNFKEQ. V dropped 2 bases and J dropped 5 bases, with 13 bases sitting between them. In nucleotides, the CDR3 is TGTGCCAGCAGCCAACATCAGGACACTCAAAACATTCAGTACTTC. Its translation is CASSQHQDTQNIQYF.

The CDR3 spells CAISDGVRGGKYEQYF. CDR3 bases: TGTGCCATCAGTGACGGCGTTCGGGGGGGCAAGTACGAGCAGTACTTC. The chain is built from TRBV10-3 and TRBJ2-7; 8 positions match TRBD2. This CDR3 comprises 16 residues. V lost 3 bases to trimming and J lost 4 bases; unmatched junction nucleotides: 11. Looked up from germline, CDR1 is ENHRY and CDR2 is SYGVKD.

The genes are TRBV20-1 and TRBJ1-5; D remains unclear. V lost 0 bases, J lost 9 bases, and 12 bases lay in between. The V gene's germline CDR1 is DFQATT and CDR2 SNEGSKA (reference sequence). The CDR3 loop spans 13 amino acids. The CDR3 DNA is TGCAGTGCTAGAGACGGCAGCTCGGGGCCCCAGCATTTT. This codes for CSARDGSSGPQHF.

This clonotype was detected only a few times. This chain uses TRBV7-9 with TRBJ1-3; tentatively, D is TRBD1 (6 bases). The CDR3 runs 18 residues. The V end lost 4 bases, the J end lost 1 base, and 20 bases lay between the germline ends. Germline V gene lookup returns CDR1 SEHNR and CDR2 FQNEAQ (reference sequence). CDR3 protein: CASSSLWPRGTSGNTIYF. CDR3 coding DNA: TGTGCCAGCAGCTCCCTCTGGCCCAGGGGAACTTCTGGAAACACCATATATTTT. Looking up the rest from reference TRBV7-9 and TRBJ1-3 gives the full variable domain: DTGVSQNPRHKITKRGQNVTFRCDPISEHNRLYWYRQTLGQGPEFLTYFQNEAQLEKSRLLSDRFSAERPKGSFSTLEIQRTEQGDSAMYLCASSSLWPRGTSGNTIYFGEGSWLTVV.

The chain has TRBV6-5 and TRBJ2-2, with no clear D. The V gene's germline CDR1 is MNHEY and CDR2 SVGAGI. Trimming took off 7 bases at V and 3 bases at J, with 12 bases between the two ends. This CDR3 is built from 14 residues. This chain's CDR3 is CASTPRGDTGELFF. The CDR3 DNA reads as TGTGCCAGCACCCCGCGAGGAGACACCGGGGAGCTGTTTTTT.

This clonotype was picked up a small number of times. The CDR3, as DNA: TGTGCCAGCAGTTTTCAGGGGGCTGAGCAGTTCTTC. This translates into CASSFQGAEQFF. This rearrangement joins TRBV27 to TRBJ2-1; 8 bases match TRBD1. V shed 3 bases, J shed 9 bases, and the junction held 1 base outside the gene matches. Germline values: CDR1 MNHEY, CDR2 SMNVEV (reference sequence). The CDR3 contains 12 residues.